The T cell receptor beta chain under discussion was sequenced for a study of cytomegalovirus exposure and HLA in healthy donors. Trimming cost V 3 bases and J 4 bases, with 12 bases left between them. This CDR3 has 14 residues. The V gene's germline CDR1 is SNHLY and CDR2 FYNNEI. Primers included in the PCR were 60 Vbeta and 13 Jbeta primers. Assay used: immunoSEQ multiplex PCR; TCRdb lists only in-frame clones, some missing. The profile shows about 82,000 clones, around 79% of them singletons. The sequence was obtained from a human donor in good health. The sample taken for sequencing was PBMCs. The chain carries TRBV2 and TRBJ1-1, with TRBD1 as a possible D gene (5 bases). The CDR3 sequence: CASSEGGWITEAFF. CDR3 DNA sequence: TGTGCCAGCAGTGAGGGGGGTTGGATCACTGAAGCTTTCTTT. The full variable domain, in which reference TRBV2 and TRBJ1-1 provide the parts outside the CDR3, is EPEVTQTPSHQVTQMGQEVILRCVPISNHLYFYWYRQILGQKVEFLVSFYNNEISEKSEIFDDQFSVERPDGSNFTLKIRSTKLEDSAMYFCASSEGGWITEAFFGQGTRLTVV.